What follows is one TCR beta chain and its context. The antigen remains undetermined. cDNA came from about 0.5 to 1 ug RNA primed by random hexamers. Across 54 Vbeta and 13 Jbeta, TCR beta CDR3 was amplified with immunoSEQ multiplex PCR. TCRdb ran MiXCR on the immunoSEQ multiplex PCR reads and lists one entry per CDR3 protein. The data hold around 80,000 distinct CDR3 sequences, with approximately 93% observed a single time. The entry originates in a study of CD8 T cells in Susac syndrome. General study findings and limits: In total CD8+ repertoires, 15 to 20 Susac-specific public clones were found, and four or five in CD8+ TEMRA repertoires.

Germline V gives CDR1 SGHRS, CDR2 YFSETQ. The CDR3 extends over 15 amino acids. Trimming removed 2 bases from V and 0 bases from J, with 12 bases in between. While CD8+ and CD4+ T cells were isolated negatively, TEMRA cells were enriched by FACS. The source is a human donor with Susac syndrome. This rearrangement joins TRBV5-1 to TRBJ2-7; D is ambiguous. The sequencing sample was made of CD8+ T cells from PBMCs. The CDR3, as DNA: TGCGCCAGCAGCTTCGAAGGGCTTGGCTCCTACGAGCAGTACTTC. Translation gives CASSFEGLGSYEQYF.